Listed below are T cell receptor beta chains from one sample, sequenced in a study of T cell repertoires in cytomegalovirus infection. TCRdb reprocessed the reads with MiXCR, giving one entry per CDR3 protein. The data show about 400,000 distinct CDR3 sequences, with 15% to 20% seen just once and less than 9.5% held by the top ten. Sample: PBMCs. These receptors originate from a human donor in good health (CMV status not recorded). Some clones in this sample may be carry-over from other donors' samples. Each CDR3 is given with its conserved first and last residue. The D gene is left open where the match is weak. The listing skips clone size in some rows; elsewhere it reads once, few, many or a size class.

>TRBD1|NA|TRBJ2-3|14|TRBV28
CASSSGQGVDTQYF
TGTGCCAGCAGTTCCGGACAGGGTGTTGATACGCAGTATTTT
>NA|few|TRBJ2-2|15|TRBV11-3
CASSGPSGQGGELFF
TGTGCCAGCAGCGGCCCTTCGGGGCAGGGCGGGGAGCTGTTTTTT
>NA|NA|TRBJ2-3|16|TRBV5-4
CASSPPPSDGADTQYF
TGTGCCAGCAGCCCCCCCCCCTCTGACGGGGCAGATACGCAGTATTTT
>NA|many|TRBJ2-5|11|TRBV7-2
CASSFEQTQYF
TGTGCCAGCAGCTTCGAGCAGACCCAGTACTTC
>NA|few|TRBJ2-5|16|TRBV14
CASSHSRRVRLETQYF
TGTGCCAGCAGCCATTCCCGCAGGGTACGTCTGGAGACCCAGTACTTC
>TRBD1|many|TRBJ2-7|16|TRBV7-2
CASSRTSGQVAYEQYF
TGTGCCAGCAGCCGAACATCGGGACAGGTAGCCTACGAGCAGTACTTC
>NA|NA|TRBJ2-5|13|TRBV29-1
CSGTGNLQETQYF
TGCAGCGGCACCGGGAACCTCCAAGAGACCCAGTACTTC
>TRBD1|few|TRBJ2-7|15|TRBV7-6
CASSPNEGQTYEQYF
TGTGCCAGCAGCCCGAATGAGGGACAGACCTACGAGCAGTACTTC
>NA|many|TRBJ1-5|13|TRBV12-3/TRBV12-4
CASSQGANQPQHF
TGTGCCAGCAGTCAGGGAGCAAATCAGCCCCAGCATTTT
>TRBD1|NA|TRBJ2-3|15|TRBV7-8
CASSPQGQNTDTQYF
TGTGCCAGCAGCCCCCAGGGACAGAACACAGATACGCAGTATTTT
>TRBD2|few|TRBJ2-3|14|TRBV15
CATSGLAGTDTQYF
TGTGCCACCAGCGGACTAGCGGGAACAGATACGCAGTATTTT
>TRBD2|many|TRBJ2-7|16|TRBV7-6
CASSPSSGISSYEQYF
TGTGCCAGCAGTCCTTCTAGCGGGATAAGCTCCTACGAGCAGTACTTC
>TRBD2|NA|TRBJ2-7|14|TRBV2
CASTAGGVSYEQYF
TGTGCCAGCACAGCGGGAGGGGTGTCCTACGAGCAGTACTTC
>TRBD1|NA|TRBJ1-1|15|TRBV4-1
CASSHQGDRGQEAFF
TGCGCCAGCAGCCACCAAGGGGACAGGGGGCAAGAAGCTTTCTTT
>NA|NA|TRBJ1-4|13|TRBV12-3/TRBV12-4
CASSFGGTEKLFF
TGTGCCAGCAGTTTCGGAGGAACCGAAAAACTGTTTTTT
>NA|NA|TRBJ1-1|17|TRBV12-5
CASGSSRGATVNTEAFF
TGTGCTAGTGGTTCCTCCCGGGGCGCAACCGTGAACACTGAAGCTTTCTTT
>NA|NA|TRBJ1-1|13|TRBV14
CASSQGRETEAFF
TGTGCCAGCAGCCAAGGCAGGGAGACCGAAGCTTTCTTT
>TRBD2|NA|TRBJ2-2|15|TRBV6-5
CASNYLAGGTGELFF
TGTGCCAGCAATTACCTAGCGGGAGGAACGGGGGAGCTGTTTTTT
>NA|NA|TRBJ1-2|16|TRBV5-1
CASSELGGGANYGYTF
TGCGCCAGCAGTGAGCTAGGGGGGGGCGCGAACTATGGCTACACCTTC
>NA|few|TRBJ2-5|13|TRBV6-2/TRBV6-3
CASSPWVQETQYF
TGTGCCAGCAGTCCCTGGGTCCAGGAGACCCAGTACTTC
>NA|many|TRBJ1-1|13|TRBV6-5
CASSYGLIDWLFF
TGTGCCAGCAGTTACGGACTTATAGACTGGCTATTCTTT
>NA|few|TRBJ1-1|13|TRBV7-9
CASTLGSNTEAFF
TGTGCCAGCACCCTCGGATCGAACACTGAAGCTTTCTTT
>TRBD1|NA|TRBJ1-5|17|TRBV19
CASSITRGGKGNQPQHF
TGTGCCAGTAGTATAACACGAGGGGGCAAGGGCAATCAGCCCCAGCATTTT
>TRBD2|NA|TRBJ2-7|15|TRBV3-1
CASSSTSGGYYEQYF
TGTGCCAGCAGCTCGACTAGCGGGGGCTACTACGAGCAGTACTTC
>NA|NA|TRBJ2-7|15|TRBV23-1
CASNKMRDRDYEQYF
TGCGCCAGCAACAAAATGCGGGACAGAGACTACGAGCAGTACTTC
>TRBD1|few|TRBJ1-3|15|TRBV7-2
CASSAETGSGNTIYF
TGTGCCAGCAGCGCCGAGACAGGGTCTGGAAACACCATATATTTT
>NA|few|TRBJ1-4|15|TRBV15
CATSTAGMAGEKLFF
TGTGCCACCAGCACTGCCGGTATGGCTGGGGAAAAACTGTTTTTT
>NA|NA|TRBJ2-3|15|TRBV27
CASSFNGGGADTQYF
TGTGCCAGCAGTTTCAATGGGGGTGGAGCAGATACGCAGTATTTT
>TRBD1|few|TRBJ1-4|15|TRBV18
CASSPAATGAEKLFF
TGTGCCAGCTCACCGGCAGCGACAGGGGCGGAAAAACTGTTTTTT
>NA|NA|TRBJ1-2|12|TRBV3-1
CASSGATYGYTF
TGTGCCAGCAGCGGAGCCACCTATGGCTACACCTTC
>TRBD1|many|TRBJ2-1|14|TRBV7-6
CASSLVQGAHEQFF
TGTGCCAGCAGCTTAGTACAGGGGGCGCATGAGCAGTTCTTC
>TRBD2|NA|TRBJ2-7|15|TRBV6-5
CASSRGLAGVGEQYF
TGTGCCAGCAGCCGTGGACTAGCGGGAGTGGGAGAGCAGTACTTC
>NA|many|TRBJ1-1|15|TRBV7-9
CASSLSQGLRTEAFF
TGTGCCAGCAGCTTAAGTCAGGGGCTAAGGACTGAAGCTTTCTTT
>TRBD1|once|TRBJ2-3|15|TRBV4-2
CASSQGDRGADTQYF
TGTGCCAGCAGCCAAGGGGACAGAGGCGCGGATACGCAGTATTTT
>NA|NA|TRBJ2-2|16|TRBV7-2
CASSLFSGSNTGELFF
TGTGCCAGCAGCCTATTCAGTGGGTCGAACACCGGGGAGCTGTTTTTT
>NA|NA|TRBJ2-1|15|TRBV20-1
CSAPTRSGQYNEQFF
TGCAGTGCGCCCACTAGGAGCGGCCAATACAATGAGCAGTTCTTC
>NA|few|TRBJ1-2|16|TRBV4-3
CASSQDHAGQFYGYTF
TGCGCCAGCAGCCAAGATCATGCCGGACAGTTCTATGGCTACACCTTC
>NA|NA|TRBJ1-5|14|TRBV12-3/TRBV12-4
CASSFSRNNQPQHF
TGTGCCAGCAGTTTCTCCAGAAACAATCAGCCCCAGCATTTT
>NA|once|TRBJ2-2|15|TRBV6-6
CASSYGLRWTGELFF
TGTGCCAGCAGTTACGGGCTCCGGTGGACCGGGGAGCTGTTTTTT
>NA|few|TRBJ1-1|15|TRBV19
CASAQTGPWPTEAFF
TGTGCCAGTGCCCAGACAGGCCCCTGGCCCACTGAAGCTTTCTTT
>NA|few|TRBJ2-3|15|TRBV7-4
CASSSRKGRADTQYF
TGTGCCAGCAGCTCGCGCAAGGGGCGCGCAGATACGCAGTATTTT
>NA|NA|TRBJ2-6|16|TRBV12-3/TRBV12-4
CASSLRGAVGANVLTF
TGTGCCAGCAGTTTACGGGGGGCAGTTGGGGCCAACGTCCTGACTTTC